This TCR beta chain appears in the sequencing data of a study of cytomegalovirus exposure and HLA in healthy donors (dated by TCRdb to the late 2010s). For the study in its entirety: An earlier analysis of approximately 550 of the donors reported about 250 Gb of sequence data and 117 million unique TCR beta sequences from about 179 million T cells. An early release covering approximately 600 HLA-typed donors comprised 300 to 350 gigabases of sequencing data and around 85 million unique TCR sequences. Of the 398 genotyped donors, more than 75% were placed in the genetic ancestry cluster associated with self-reported Caucasian donors. The study was designed to test whether signatures of past pathogen exposure could be identified by cataloging public T cell receptors. The study used immunosequencing to profile the T cell repertoires of approximately 630 subjects and linked those repertoires to cytomegalovirus serostatus. In addition to the first cohort of 666 subjects, a separate validation cohort of around 110 different subjects was used. The study combined high-throughput TCR immunosequencing, statistical association of individual TCRs with disease status, and machine learning to predict cytomegalovirus infection status. A later analysis re-examined previously published TCR beta repertoires from 500 to 700 donors and added high-resolution HLA genotyping to investigate patterns of TCR occurrence. Rather than using new phenotypic data, the later analysis identified candidate immune exposures from TCR beta sequences and from how often those sequences occurred across donors. An earlier analysis of some 500 of the donors used high-throughput TCR beta sequencing to judge whether each TCR beta V gene segment behaved as functional or pseudogenic. Donor age, sex, ethnicity and CMV serostatus were compiled together with the repertoire data. Genome-wide SNP genotypes for about 65% of the 666 donors were used in a later genetic analysis, which treated that subset as a discovery cohort. Every repertoire in the discovery cohort had been generated on one and the same sequencing platform. Both class I and class II loci were covered by HLA typing, at four-digit resolution. Typing coverage varied by locus: roughly 629-640 donors for A, B, C, DRB1 and DQB1; approximately 520 for DQA1; 600 to 610 for DPA1; approximately 450 for DPB1. Because of strong linkage in the cohort, roughly five DR-DQ haplotypes were treated as single units for association and clustering. On average, roughly 250,000 unique TCR beta nucleotide sequences were sequenced per donor among about 400 genotyped donors of the cohort, with roughly 20% of those sequences being non-productive.

In total, fewer than 750 healthy bone marrow donors made up the cohort. At the time of sampling, all cohort members were nominally healthy, though unrecorded immune exposures were likely present. The donor tested CMV seronegative and was one of the 352 seronegative cohort members. A peripheral blood sample was provided by each donor, and peripheral blood mononuclear cells were used for TCR beta sequencing. Genomic DNA extraction from the blood cell samples was performed with the Qiagen DNeasy Blood Extraction Kit. Broader findings and caveats from the paper: In a later genetic analysis, fewer N-insertions in productive TCRs were reported among donors in an Asian-associated ancestry cluster than the roughly 710-donor mean. A further reported finding was that TCR beta sequences accurately predicted the HLA-A and HLA-B alleles for most subjects in the first cohort. This cohort had only TCR beta chains sequenced, and the lack of alpha or paired-chain data limited which features could be detected. An earlier analysis of approximately 530 of the donors showed that most TCR beta V segments appeared in productive rearrangements either about 87% or about 30% of the time, which broadly matched IMGT annotations. Several of the top co-occurrence clusters appeared to be linked to parvovirus B19, influenza, CMV and Epstein-Barr virus, according to a later analysis. Seventeen rarely observed V segments, including chromosome 9 orphons, were excluded from the earlier analysis of a few hundred of the donors because counts were too low. The study gave a list of under 200 TCR beta chains associated with cytomegalovirus. Most CMV-associated TCR beta chains appeared to be HLA-restricted in a later analysis, and the HLA associations seemed to be driven largely by CMV exposure. Because HLA typing was unavailable for some donors at each locus, only the typed subset was used in association tests. In a later analysis, the rate of TCR association differed among HLA loci, with DRB1 alleles having the most associated TCRs and HLA-C alleles having the fewest. CMV serostatus was the only immune exposure information available for the cohort. Correlated functional status among segregating V segments might be attributable to linkage disequilibrium, but an unknown experimental factor could not be ruled out. The authors suggested that the approach could potentially be extended to other disease states and immunological phenotypes. In both the original and validation cohorts, the classifier was reported to diagnose cytomegalovirus status with high specificity and sensitivity. An association between a missense DCLRE1C variant and V-gene and J-gene trimming of TCR beta chains was found in a later genetic analysis and replicated in an independent cohort. A group of highly shared sequence variants was considered likely to be a technical artifact of the sequencing pipeline. A later analysis associated around 16,000 TCR beta sequences with specific HLA alleles at a false discovery rate of 0.05. Some IMGT-functional V segments, including TRBV6-2 and TRBV6-3, could not be told apart with the 87-base-pair reads, so those segments were excluded. Assigning TCR associations to individual alleles was difficult when HLA alleles, especially DR and DQ, strongly co-occurred. Presence/absence analyses assumed roughly uniform sequencing depth across donors, an assumption that may not hold. In vitro tests confirmed that a few of the cytomegalovirus-associated TCR beta chains recognize cytomegalovirus antigens. A later analysis found that HLA-associated TCR beta chains were more clonally expanded and had lower generation probabilities than equally common non-associated chains. Most TCR sequences were observed very rarely across donors, whereas some public TCRs were present in many individuals.

This clone has only one observation. Its antigen has not been determined. Base qualities are not recorded, but no much larger clone differs from it by a single base. The CDR3 covers 15 residues, taking in both the cysteine and the phenylalanine. The retained sequence is limited to the CDR3, 45 bases, with the frame set at the first base. Trimming takes 2 bases off V and 0 bases off J; junction bases not matched to a gene: 2. CDR1 and CDR2, per the germline V gene (reference sequence), are SEHNR and FQNEAQ. Receptor amplification or capture employed the immunoSEQ multiplex PCR assay. The multiplex PCR relied on a mix of 60 forward primers for TCR Vbeta segments and 13 reverse primers for TCR Jbeta segments. The CDR3 region of rearranged TCR beta genes was amplified from genomic DNA with a multiplex PCR assay. On the Illumina HiSeq System, the amplified TCR beta libraries were sequenced as 87-base-pair reads. Regarding the original processing steps: A later analysis tallied 75 million to 95 million unique TCR beta chains across the 610 or so repertoires, and approximately 11 million of those chains were shared by two or more donors. Raw reads were error-corrected and collapsed into unique sequences by a nearest-neighbor algorithm in which closely related sequences were merged to remove PCR and sequencing errors. V, D and J gene segments were assigned by aligning CDR3 sequences to IMGT reference sequences. Each retained sequence needed at least a six-nucleotide match to both a V gene segment and a J gene segment. Rearrangements were called productive when the CDR3 lacked stop codons and stayed in frame with V and J; all others were non-productive. CDR3 was defined by IMGT convention, running from the second conserved V-encoded cysteine to the conserved J-encoded phenylalanine. In an earlier analysis of around 600 of the donors, sequences lacking an unambiguous match to a single V gene segment were excluded. In an earlier analysis of roughly 500 of the donors, V segments were called functional above 56.7% productive rearrangements and were called segregating when the between-donor standard deviation exceeded 5%. A statistical classification framework was developed to diagnose cytomegalovirus status using the catalog of TCR beta chain sequences. In a later analysis, TCR nucleotide sequences were compared against IMGT/GENE-DB human TR gene sequences so that V and J genes could be assigned. A later analysis assigned CDR3 sequences and most-parsimonious VDJ recombination scenarios with the TCRdist pipeline. In a later analysis, every TCR beta chain was defined by the combination of its CDR3 amino acid sequence and its V-gene family, and reads without a unique V-gene family were dropped. In a later analysis, fewer than 600 highly shared, low-generation-probability nucleotide sequences were removed to address suspected cross-contamination and a sequencing artifact. In a later analysis, a clonal expansion index for each public chain was calculated from normalized within-repertoire ranks of inferred template counts. In a later analysis, generation probabilities were computed with a VDJ recombination model fitted to out-of-frame rearrangements, and the resulting probabilities were checked against IGoR. In a later analysis, TCR-TCR, TCR-HLA and TCR-CMV co-occurrence was scored with hypergeometric tests, and a repertoire-size bias correction was applied to TCR pairs. A later analysis estimated false discovery rates by permuting HLA or CMV assignments 20 times. In a later analysis, co-occurring TCRs were grouped using DBSCAN, and TCRdist sequence similarity was added for clustering within HLA-allele-positive subsets. For co-occurrence clustering, repertoires with fewer than 30,000 or more than 120,000 public chains were excluded, along with five repertoires with anomalous nucleotide sharing. Held by TCRdb, this immuneACCESS table contains in-frame sequences only and omits some clones. Under half of the omission traces to an unresolved V gene where checked; the cause of the rest is unknown. D and trimming come from the DNA, and the V and J calls and clone size come from that table. The sample table lists under 150,000 clones, around three quarters of them with a count of one. The ten most abundant clones make up approximately 2.1% of the sample.

The rearranged segments are TRBV7-9 and TRBJ2-3; 7 nucleotides in the junction match TRBD2. This receptor was identified in a man in his forties in good health and CMV-seronegative. The sample was PBMCs. The CDR3 protein sequence reads: CASSLSGTSTDTQYF. The DNA sequence is TGTGCCAGCAGCTTAAGCGGGACGAGCACAGATACGCAGTATTTT. When the CDR3 is completed using the reference TRBV7-9 and TRBJ2-3 genes on either side, the full variable domain is DTGVSQNPRHKITKRGQNVTFRCDPISEHNRLYWYRQTLGQGPEFLTYFQNEAQLEKSRLLSDRFSAERPKGSFSTLEIQRTEQGDSAMYLCASSLSGTSTDTQYFGPGTRLTVL.